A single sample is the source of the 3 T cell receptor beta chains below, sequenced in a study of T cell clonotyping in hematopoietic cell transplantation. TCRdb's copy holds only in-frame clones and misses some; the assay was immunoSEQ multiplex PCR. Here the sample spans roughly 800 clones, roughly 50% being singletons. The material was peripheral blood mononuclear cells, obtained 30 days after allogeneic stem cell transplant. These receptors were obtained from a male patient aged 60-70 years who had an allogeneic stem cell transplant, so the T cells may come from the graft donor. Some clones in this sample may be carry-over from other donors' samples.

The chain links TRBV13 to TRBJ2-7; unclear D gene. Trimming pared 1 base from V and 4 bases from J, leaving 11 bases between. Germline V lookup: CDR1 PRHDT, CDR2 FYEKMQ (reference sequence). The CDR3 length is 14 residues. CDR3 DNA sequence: TGTGCCAGCAGCTTAGAGGGCAGAGTTTACGAGCAGTACTTC. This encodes CASSLEGRVYEQYF.

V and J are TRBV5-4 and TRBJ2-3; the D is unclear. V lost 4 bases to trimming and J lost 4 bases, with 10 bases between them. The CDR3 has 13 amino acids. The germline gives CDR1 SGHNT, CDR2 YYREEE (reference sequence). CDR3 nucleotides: TGTGCCAGCAGCATACTAATAGCAGATACGCAGTATTTT. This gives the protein CASSILIADTQYF.

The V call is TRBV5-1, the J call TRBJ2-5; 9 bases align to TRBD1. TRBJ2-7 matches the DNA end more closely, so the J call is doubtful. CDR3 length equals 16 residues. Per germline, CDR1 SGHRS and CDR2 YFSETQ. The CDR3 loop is CASSLEDRGFSYEQYF. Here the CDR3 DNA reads TGCGCCAGCAGCTTGGAGGACAGGGGATTCTCCTACGAGCAGTACTTC.